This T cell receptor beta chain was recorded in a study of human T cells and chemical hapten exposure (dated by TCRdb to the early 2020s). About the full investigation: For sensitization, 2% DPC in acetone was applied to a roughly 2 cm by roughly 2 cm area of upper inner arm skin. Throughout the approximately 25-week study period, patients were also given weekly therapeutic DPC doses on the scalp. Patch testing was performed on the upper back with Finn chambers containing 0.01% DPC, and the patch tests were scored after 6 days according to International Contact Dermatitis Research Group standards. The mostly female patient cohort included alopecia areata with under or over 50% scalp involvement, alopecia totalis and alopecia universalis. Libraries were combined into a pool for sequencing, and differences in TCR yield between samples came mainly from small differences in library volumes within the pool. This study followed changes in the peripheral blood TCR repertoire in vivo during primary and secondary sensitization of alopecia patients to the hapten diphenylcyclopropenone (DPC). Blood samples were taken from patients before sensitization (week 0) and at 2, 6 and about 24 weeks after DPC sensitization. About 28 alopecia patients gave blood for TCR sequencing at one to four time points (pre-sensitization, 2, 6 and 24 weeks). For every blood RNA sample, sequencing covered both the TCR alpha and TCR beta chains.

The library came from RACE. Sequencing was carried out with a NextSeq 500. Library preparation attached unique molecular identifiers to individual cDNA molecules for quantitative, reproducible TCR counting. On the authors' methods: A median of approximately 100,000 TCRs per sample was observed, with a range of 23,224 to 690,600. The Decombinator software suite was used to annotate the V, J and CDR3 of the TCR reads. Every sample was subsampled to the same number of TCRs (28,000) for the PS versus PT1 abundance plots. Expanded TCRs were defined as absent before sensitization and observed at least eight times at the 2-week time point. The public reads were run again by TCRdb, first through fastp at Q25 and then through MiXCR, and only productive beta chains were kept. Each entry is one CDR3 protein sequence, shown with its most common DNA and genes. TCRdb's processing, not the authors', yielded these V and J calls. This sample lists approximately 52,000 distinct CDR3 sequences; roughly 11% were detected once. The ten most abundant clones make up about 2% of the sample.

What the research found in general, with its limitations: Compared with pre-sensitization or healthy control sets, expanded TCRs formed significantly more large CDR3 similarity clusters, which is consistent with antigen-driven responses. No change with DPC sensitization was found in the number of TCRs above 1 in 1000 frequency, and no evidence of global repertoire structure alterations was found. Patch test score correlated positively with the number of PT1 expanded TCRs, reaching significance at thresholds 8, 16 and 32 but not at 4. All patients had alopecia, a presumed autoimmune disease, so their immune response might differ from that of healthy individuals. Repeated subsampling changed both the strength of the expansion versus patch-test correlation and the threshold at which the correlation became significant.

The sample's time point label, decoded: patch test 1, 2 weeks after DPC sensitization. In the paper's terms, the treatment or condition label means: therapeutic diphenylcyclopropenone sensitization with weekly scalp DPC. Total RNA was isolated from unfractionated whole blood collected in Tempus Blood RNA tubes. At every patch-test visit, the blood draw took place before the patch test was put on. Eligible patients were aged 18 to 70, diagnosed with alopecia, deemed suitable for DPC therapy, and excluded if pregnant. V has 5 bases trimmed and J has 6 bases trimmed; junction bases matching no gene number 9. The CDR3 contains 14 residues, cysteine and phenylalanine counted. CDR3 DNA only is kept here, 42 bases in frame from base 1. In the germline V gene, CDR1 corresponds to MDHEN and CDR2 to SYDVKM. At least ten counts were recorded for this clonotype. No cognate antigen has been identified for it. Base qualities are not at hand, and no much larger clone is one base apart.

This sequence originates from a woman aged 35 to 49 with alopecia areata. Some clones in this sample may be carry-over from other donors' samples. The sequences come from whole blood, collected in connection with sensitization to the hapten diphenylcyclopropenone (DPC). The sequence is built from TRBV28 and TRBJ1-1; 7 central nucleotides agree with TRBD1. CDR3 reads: CASSRQGKGPEAFF. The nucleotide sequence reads TGTGCCAGCAGTCGACAGGGTAAAGGCCCTGAAGCTTTCTTT.